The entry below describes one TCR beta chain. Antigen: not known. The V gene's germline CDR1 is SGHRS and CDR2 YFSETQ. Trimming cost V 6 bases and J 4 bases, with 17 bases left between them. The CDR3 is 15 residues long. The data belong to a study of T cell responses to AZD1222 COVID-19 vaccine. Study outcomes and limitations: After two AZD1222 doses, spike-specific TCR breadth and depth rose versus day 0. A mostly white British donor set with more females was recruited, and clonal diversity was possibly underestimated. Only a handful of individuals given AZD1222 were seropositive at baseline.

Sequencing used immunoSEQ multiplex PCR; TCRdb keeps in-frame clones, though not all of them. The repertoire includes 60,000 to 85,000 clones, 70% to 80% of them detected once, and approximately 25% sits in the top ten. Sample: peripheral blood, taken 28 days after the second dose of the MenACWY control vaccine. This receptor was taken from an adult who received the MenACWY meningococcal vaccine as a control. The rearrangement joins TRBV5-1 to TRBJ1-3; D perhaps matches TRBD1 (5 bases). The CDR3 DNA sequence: TGCGCCAGCATGATATCTGGGGGAAAAGGAAACACCATATATTTT. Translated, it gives CASMISGGKGNTIYF. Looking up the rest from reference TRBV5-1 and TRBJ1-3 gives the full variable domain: KAGVTQTPRYLIKTRGQQVTLSCSPISGHRSVSWYQQTPGQGLQFLFEYFSETQRNKGNFPGRFSGRQFSNSRSEMNVSTLELGDSALYLCASMISGGKGNTIYFGEGSWLTVV.